This paragraph reports one T cell receptor (beta chain). Germline CDR1 reads LNHNV; CDR2 reads YYDKDF (reference sequence). J gave up 2 bases and V 3 bases, and 2 bases lay outside the gene matches. The CDR3 totals 14 residues. The data are from a study of lymphopenia after photon versus proton radiotherapy. Only in-frame clones appear in the TCRdb table, and some are missing; sequencing was by immunoSEQ multiplex PCR. Of 25,000 to 35,000 clones listed, 90% are singletons. Sequencing was performed on peripheral blood, taken from a patient treated with photon-based radiotherapy. V usage is TRBV15 and J usage is TRBJ2-7, with TRBD2 matching over 9 bases. This clonotype originated in a woman between 45 and 60 years old with pancreatic cancer. The DNA of the CDR3 is TGTGCCACCAGCAGGACTAGCGGTACCTACGAGCAGTACTTC. This gives the protein CATSRTSGTYEQYF.